This entry lists 28 T cell receptor beta chains sequenced from one sample in a study of T-cell memory formation after mild COVID-19. TCRdb independently ran MiXCR on the 5' RACE reads; one entry per CDR3 protein. The data contain 450,000 or so distinct CDR3 sequences, over 15% of them singletons. The source material was PBMCs or a T cell subset sorted from them (not recorded which). The receptor source for this set is an adult woman who had mild COVID-19 (a few samples of this study predate the infection). Cell type and time point are not known.

This clonotype was seen only a few times. The chain is built from TRBV5-1 and TRBJ2-1; 7 positions agree with TRBD2. J gave up 0 bases and V 0 bases, and 6 bases lay outside the gene matches. CDR1 is SGHRS, CDR2 YFSETQ, per germline. The CDR3 covers 17 residues. CDR3 in amino acids: CASSLALAVFSYNEQFF. In DNA, the CDR3 is TGCGCCAGCAGCTTGGCGCTAGCGGTGTTCTCCTACAATGAGCAGTTCTTC.

This clonotype occurred a few times. V gene TRBV2 combines with J gene TRBJ2-3; 10 bases match TRBD1. Germline V lookup: CDR1 SNHLY, CDR2 FYNNEI. J lost 2 bases, V lost 5 bases, and 4 bases had no gene match. CDR3 length equals 15 residues. The DNA of the CDR3 is TGTGCCAGCAGTTGGACAGGGGGGAACACAGATACGCAGTATTTT. It translates to CASSWTGGNTDTQYF.

The chain has TRBV12-3 or TRBV12-4 and TRBJ1-5; D call uncertain. CDR3 size: 14 residues. Trimming shortened V by 8 bases and J by 0 bases, and 11 bases separated the two germline ends. The CDR3: CASAAGVSNQPQHF. As DNA, the CDR3 is TGTGCCAGCGCGGCGGGAGTTAGCAATCAGCCCCAGCATTTT.

J is TRBJ1-2 and V is TRBV27, with a tentative D call TRBD1 (5 bases). The CDR3 has 13 residues. Trimming shortened V by 3 bases and J by 8 bases, and 13 bases separated the two germline ends. Germline lookup yields CDR1 MNHEY and CDR2 SMNVEV (reference sequence). This CDR3 reads CASSFGQGQGYTF. CDR3 DNA: TGTGCCAGCAGTTTTGGTCAGGGTCAGGGCTACACCTTC.

Ten or more counts support this clonotype. The chain employs TRBV20-1 and TRBJ2-7; 7 bases map to TRBD2. The germline V gene has CDR1 DFQATT and CDR2 SNEGSKA (reference sequence). The CDR3 is made up of 13 amino acids. The V segment lost 3 bases and the J segment 0 bases; nucleotides outside the gene matches: 2. CDR3: CSASTSDSYEQYF. DNA of the CDR3: TGCAGTGCTAGCACTAGCGACTCCTACGAGCAGTACTTC.

This clonotype has at least ten counts. The chain joins TRBV20-1 to TRBJ2-7; TRBD2 might be the D (6 bases). The CDR3 consists of 12 residues. The ends were cut back, 6 bases at V and 2 bases at J, with 11 bases in the middle. In germline, CDR1 is DFQATT, CDR2 SNEGSKA (reference sequence). This CDR3 reads CSATWGAYEQYF. The CDR3 DNA is TGCAGTGCCACTTGGGGGGCCTACGAGCAGTACTTC.

This clonotype was counted only a few times. The chain recombines TRBV10-3 with TRBJ2-7; tentatively, D is TRBD1 (6 bases). V lost 6 bases, J lost 2 bases, and 14 bases lay in between. Germline-derived CDR1 and CDR2 are ENHRY and SYGVKD. CDR3 length: 14 amino acids. CDR3: CAIRGAREAYEQYF. CDR3 bases: TGTGCCATCAGGGGGGCCAGGGAAGCCTACGAGCAGTACTTC.

This clonotype was counted a few times. V usage is TRBV6-6 and J usage is TRBJ1-2; D remains ambiguous. With 0 bases removed from V and 8 bases from J, the gap between germline ends came to 13 bases. The CDR3 spans 14 residues. The germline V gene has CDR1 MNHNY and CDR2 SVGAGI (reference sequence). DNA for the CDR3: TGTGCCAGCAGTTACTCTGAGGGCTATCAGGGCTACACCTTC. Its translation: CASSYSEGYQGYTF.

The chain uses TRBV6-5 and TRBJ2-1, with unresolved D. Trimming took off 4 bases at V and 7 bases at J, with 8 bases between the two ends. Germline V gene lookup returns CDR1 MNHEY and CDR2 SVGAGI. The CDR3 loop spans 12 amino acids. The chain's CDR3 is CASSLNWNEQFF. CDR3 nucleotide sequence: TGTGCCAGCAGTTTGAATTGGAATGAGCAGTTCTTC.

In this sample, this clonotype turned up many times. The chain carries TRBV7-9 and TRBJ2-7, with 10 bases lining up with TRBD1. This CDR3 region has 14 residues. With V trimmed by 8 bases and J by 2 bases, 6 bases remained unmatched. Per the germline V gene, CDR1 is SEHNR and CDR2 is FQNEAQ (reference sequence). CDR3 loop: CASEVGTGAYEQYF. The CDR3 DNA follows: TGTGCCAGCGAGGTAGGGACAGGGGCCTACGAGCAGTACTTC.

This clonotype was seen repeatedly, ten times or more. The chain has TRBV7-8 and TRBJ2-1; D unresolved. This CDR3 region has 12 residues. In germline, CDR1 is SGHVS, CDR2 FQNEAQ. V dropped 8 bases and J dropped 0 bases, with 5 bases sitting between them. Here the CDR3 reads CASLSSYNEQFF. The CDR3 bases are TGTGCCAGCTTATCCTCCTACAATGAGCAGTTCTTC. Variable domain in full (rest from reference TRBV7-8 and TRBJ2-1): GAGVSQSPRYKVAKRGQDVALRCDPISGHVSLFWYQQALGQGPEFLTYFQNEAQLDKSGLPSDRFFAERPEGSVSTLKIQRTQQEDSAVYLCASLSSYNEQFFGPGTRLTVL.

The chain carries TRBV9 and TRBJ1-1; D ambiguous. The CDR3 runs 15 residues. Trimming removed 0 bases at V and 4 bases at J, with 13 bases between. Germline lookup yields CDR1 SGDLS and CDR2 YYNGEE. CDR3 in DNA: TGTGCCAGCAGCGTAGGCCCGACCTCGGGCACTGAAGCTTTCTTT. Amino acid sequence: CASSVGPTSGTEAFF.

CDR3 coding DNA: TGTGCCAGCAGCGTAGACGGAAACTCTGGAAACACCATATATTTT. It yields the protein CASSVDGNSGNTIYF. The chain is built from TRBV9 and TRBJ1-3; D not resolved. V was cut by 0 bases and J by 0 bases, with 7 bases left in between. This CDR3 has 15 residues. CDR1 is SGDLS, CDR2 YYNGEE, per germline. Complete variable domain (other parts from reference TRBV9 and TRBJ1-3): DSGVTQTPKHLITATGQRVTLRCSPRSGDLSVYWYQQSLDQGLQFLIQYYNGEERAKGNILERFSAQQFPDLHSELNLSSLELGDSALYFCASSVDGNSGNTIYFGEGSWLTVV.

The chain employs TRBV5-1 and TRBJ2-3, with 12 bases that match TRBD2. This CDR3 region has 17 residues. Per germline, CDR1 SGHRS and CDR2 YFSETQ. With V trimmed by 0 bases and J by 4 bases, 6 bases remained unmatched. This CDR3 is CASSLARTSGKADTQYF. CDR3 in DNA: TGCGCCAGCAGCTTGGCCAGGACTAGCGGGAAGGCAGATACGCAGTATTTT.

V is TRBV29-1 and J is TRBJ2-5, with 7 bases identical to TRBD2. This CDR3 comprises 15 residues. Germline V lookup: CDR1 SQVTM, CDR2 ANQGSEA. V was pared by 3 bases and J by 1 base, with 8 bases of the junction left unmatched. CDR3 DNA sequence: TGCAGCGTTGAGGGCGTCGGGGAGGGCCAAGAGACCCAGTACTTC. As protein: CSVEGVGEGQETQYF.

In its sample, this clonotype was seen a few times. The limits of the CDR3 on the DNA are not certain, so only TCRdb's listed CDR3 is given. This CDR3 reads CASRVGQGARNQPQHF. The chain recombines TRBV12-2 with TRBJ1-5; the table's D call, TRBD1, was not checked against the DNA. TRBV12-2 is labeled a pseudogene. The CDR3 extends over 16 residues, inclusive of both ends.

The table lists this clonotype with a few counts. The chain is built from TRBV6-1 and TRBJ2-3; D tentatively fits TRBD1 or TRBD2 (6 bases each). This CDR3 has 14 amino acids. Germline CDR1 is MNHNS and CDR2 is SASEGT. The ends were cut back, 2 bases at V and 7 bases at J, with 13 bases in the middle. CDR3 residues: CASSERGDRHTQYF. CDR3 bases: TGTGCCAGCAGTGAAAGGGGGGATCGGCATACGCAGTATTTT.

The chain carries TRBV5-1 and TRBJ1-1; 8 bases align to TRBD1. Germline CDR1 SGHRS, CDR2 YFSETQ. The CDR3 loop spans 17 amino acids. The J segment lost 3 bases and the V segment lost 4 bases, leaving 14 bases of the junction unmatched. Here the CDR3 reads CASSVTGTGLRDTEAFF. Here the CDR3 DNA reads TGCGCCAGCAGCGTTACCGGGACAGGACTACGGGACACTGAAGCTTTCTTT.

This clonotype was picked up a small number of times. The chain links TRBV12-3 or TRBV12-4 to TRBJ2-4, with D uncertain. V dropped 5 bases and J dropped 0 bases, with 17 bases sitting between them. This CDR3 region has 17 residues. The CDR3 reads CASSPVFQRKAKNIQYF. The CDR3 bases are TGTGCCAGCAGTCCCGTTTTTCAAAGAAAAGCCAAAAACATTCAGTACTTC.

This chain uses TRBV12-3 or TRBV12-4 with TRBJ1-2; D is unresolved. There are 12 residues in the CDR3. Trimming removed 6 bases from V and 5 bases from J, with 10 bases in between. CDR3 DNA sequence: TGTGCCAGCAGCCCGACGGCTTATGGCTACACCTTC. Its protein is CASSPTAYGYTF.

This clonotype was seen ten or more times. The genes are TRBV5-4 and TRBJ2-3; perhaps D is TRBD1 or TRBD2 (5 bases each). The germline V gene has CDR1 SGHNT and CDR2 YYREEE (reference sequence). Trimming took off 1 base at V and 4 bases at J, with 13 bases between the two ends. This CDR3 contains 15 residues. The CDR3 reads CASSLSPGSPDTQYF. In nucleotides, the CDR3 is TGTGCCAGCAGCTTGTCACCAGGGAGTCCAGATACGCAGTATTTT.

The chain has TRBV10-3 and TRBJ2-1; D may match TRBD1 or TRBD2 (5 bases each). Trimming stripped 10 bases from V and 7 bases from J, with 20 bases between. Germline-derived CDR1 and CDR2 are ENHRY and SYGVKD. This CDR3 region has 14 residues. Here the CDR3 DNA reads TGTGCCACCGTCGGGACGGCGCCATTTAATGAGCAGTTCTTC. It yields the protein CATVGTAPFNEQFF.

The chain uses TRBV3-1 and TRBJ2-4, with 8 bases lining up with TRBD1. The CDR3 has 14 residues. Germline values: CDR1 LGHDT, CDR2 YNNKEL (reference sequence). Trimming took 5 bases from V and 4 from J; bases not matched to a gene: 4. CDR3 in amino acids: CASSERTGKNIQYF. The CDR3, as DNA: TGTGCCAGCAGCGAGAGGACAGGGAAAAACATTCAGTACTTC. Using reference TRBV3-1 and TRBJ2-4 for the parts outside the CDR3, the full variable domain is DTAVSQTPKYLVTQMGNDKSIKCEQNLGHDTMYWYKQDSKKFLKIMFSYNNKELIINETVPNRFSPKSPDKAHLNLHINSLELGDSAVYFCASSERTGKNIQYFGAGTRLSVL.

This rearrangement joins TRBV9 to TRBJ2-7; maybe TRBD2 (5 bases). Germline V CDR1 and CDR2: SGDLS, YYNGEE. The CDR3 spans 15 residues. V was trimmed by 0 bases and J by 2 bases, leaving 12 bases between them. CDR3 sequence (DNA): TGTGCCAGCAGCGTAGCACCCGGGGTCGCCTACGAGCAGTACTTC. It encodes CASSVAPGVAYEQYF.

The V gene is TRBV7-6, the J gene TRBJ2-1; no clear D gene. The CDR3 is made up of 12 amino acids. V was trimmed by 0 bases and J by 10 bases, leaving 7 bases between them. Germline V gene lookup returns CDR1 SGHVS and CDR2 FNYEAQ. The CDR3 loop reads CASSLAPREQFF. The CDR3 DNA reads as TGTGCCAGCAGCTTAGCCCCTAGAGAGCAGTTCTTC. Full variable domain (outside the CDR3, taken from reference TRBV7-6 and TRBJ2-1): GAGVSQSPRYKVTKRGQDVALRCDPISGHVSLYWYRQALGQGPEFLTYFNYEAQQDKSGLPNDRFSAERPEGSISTLTIQRTEQRDSAMYRCASSLAPREQFFGPGTRLTVL.

Only a few counts were recorded for this clonotype. This rearrangement joins TRBV4-3 to TRBJ2-1; 12 nucleotides agree with TRBD2. CDR1 and CDR2 from the germline V gene are LGHNA and YSLEER. J gave up 9 bases and V 0 bases, and 6 bases lay outside the gene matches. This CDR3 spans 16 amino acids. CDR3 region: CASSQDRLAGEVEQFF. CDR3 sequence (DNA): TGCGCCAGCAGCCAAGATCGACTAGCGGGAGAAGTTGAGCAGTTCTTC.

This sequence joins TRBV5-6 and TRBJ1-1; D not resolved. CDR3 length equals 12 residues. V lost 0 bases and J 8 bases, leaving 8 bases between the germline ends. Germline assignment: CDR1 SGHDT and CDR2 YYEEEE. CDR3 protein: CASSLGPGEAFF. CDR3 DNA: TGTGCCAGCAGCTTGGGACCCGGCGAAGCTTTCTTT.

The V gene is TRBV4-1, the J gene TRBJ2-2; D not certain. V lost 0 bases and J lost 0, with 8 bases in between. Germline V gene sequence: CDR1 MGHRA, CDR2 YSYEKL. The CDR3 spans 16 residues. This CDR3 is CASSQEGLPNTGELFF. The CDR3 DNA is TGCGCCAGCAGCCAAGAGGGATTGCCGAACACCGGGGAGCTGTTTTTT.